This T cell receptor (beta chain) comes out of a study of blood T cells in healthy people across ages. The second PCR ran roughly 7 to 12 cycles with a sample-barcoded 5' primer and J-beta primers. TCRdb reanalysed the 5' RACE reads using MiXCR and keeps one entry per CDR3 protein. The sample lists 1.4 million to 1.5 million distinct CDR3 sequences; about 43% were seen once. Per-sample PBMC isolation yielded at least 7 million cells. Germline CDR1 and CDR2: DFQATT and SNEGSKA (reference sequence). The CDR3 has 13 residues. Germline trimming cut 0 bases from V and 3 bases from J; bases unmatched to any gene: 2.

The sequenced sample consisted of blood. The chain combines TRBV20-1 with TRBJ2-7; 7 nucleotides match TRBD1. This TCR came from a woman between 18 and 29 years old in good health. CDR3: CSARETGVYEQYF. The CDR3 nucleotides read TGCAGTGCTAGAGAAACAGGGGTCTACGAGCAGTACTTC.